Sequencing of this T cell receptor beta chain was carried out in a study of blood T cells in healthy people across ages. Study-level points and caveats: Estimates of total diversity, which came from one million sequenced T cells, were considered to be underestimates. Fewer expanded clones and more diversity marked long-lived versus aged donors.

Donation came from healthy Caucasian individuals in Russia who were aged roughly 6 to 95. They isolated at least 6 million PBMCs from each sample. This clonotype has more than one count but fewer than ten. Its antigen is unidentified. This CDR3 contains 14 residues. Germline CDR1 and CDR2: MGHDK and SYGVNS. Using a J-beta primer mix together with a sample-barcoded 5' primer, a second PCR was run for roughly 7 to 11 cycles. A single record per CDR3 protein comes from TCRdb applying MiXCR to the 5' RACE reads. This repertoire shows 550,000 to 750,000 distinct CDR3 sequences, under 25% found once; its top ten account for 3% to 4.5%.

The material sequenced was blood. This chain joins TRBV25-1 and TRBJ2-5; tentative D call: TRBD2 (6 bases). Near its end, the DNA agrees better with TRBJ2-1, so the J call may be wrong. The sequence came from a man between 65 and 79 years old in good health. CDR3 protein: CASSGTNAYNEQFF. The CDR3 DNA sequence: TGTGCCAGCAGTGGGACTAACGCTTACAATGAGCAGTTCTTC.